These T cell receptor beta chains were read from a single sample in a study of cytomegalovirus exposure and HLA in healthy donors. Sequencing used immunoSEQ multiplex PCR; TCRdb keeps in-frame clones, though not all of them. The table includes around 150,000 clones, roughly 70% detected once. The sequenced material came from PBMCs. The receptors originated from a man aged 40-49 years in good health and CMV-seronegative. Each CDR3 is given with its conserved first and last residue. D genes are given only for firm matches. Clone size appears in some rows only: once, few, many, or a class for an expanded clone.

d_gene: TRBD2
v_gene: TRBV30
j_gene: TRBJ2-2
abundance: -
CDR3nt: TGTGCCTGGAGTGTCGGGGGGTGGACCGGGGAGCTGTTTTTT
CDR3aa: CAWSVGGWTGELFF

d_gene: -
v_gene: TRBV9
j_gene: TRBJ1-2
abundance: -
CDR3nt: TGTGCCAGCACCCCGTGGGAGGGGTATAACTATGGCTACACCTTC
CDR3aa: CASTPWEGYNYGYTF

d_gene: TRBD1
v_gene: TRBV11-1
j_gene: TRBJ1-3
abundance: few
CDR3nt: TGTGCCAGCAGCGACAAGACAGGGTACTCTGGAAACACCATATATTTT
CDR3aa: CASSDKTGYSGNTIYF

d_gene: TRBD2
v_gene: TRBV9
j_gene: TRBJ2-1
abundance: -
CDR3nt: TGTGCCAGCACCCTGGCGGGAGAGATTTACAATGAGCAGTTCTTC
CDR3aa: CASTLAGEIYNEQFF

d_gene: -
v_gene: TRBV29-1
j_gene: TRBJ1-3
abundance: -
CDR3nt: TGCAGCGTCTTCTCTGGAAACACCATATATTTT
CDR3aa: CSVFSGNTIYF

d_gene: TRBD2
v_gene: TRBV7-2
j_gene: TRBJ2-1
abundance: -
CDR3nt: TGTGCCAGCAGCGCGGGACTAGGGAATTACAATGAGCAGTTCTTC
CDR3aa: CASSAGLGNYNEQFF

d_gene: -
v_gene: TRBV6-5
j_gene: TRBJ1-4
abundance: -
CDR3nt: TGTGCCAGCAGTCCCTCCCCGAGGACTAGGGAAAAACTGTTTTTT
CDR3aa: CASSPSPRTREKLFF

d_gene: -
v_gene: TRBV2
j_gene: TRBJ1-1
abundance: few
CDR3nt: TGTGCCAGCAGTGTAGAAGAGAACACTGAAGCTTTCTTT
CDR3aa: CASSVEENTEAFF

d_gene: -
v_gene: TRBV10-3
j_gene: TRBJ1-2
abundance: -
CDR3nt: TGTGCCATCAGCGGGACACTCCGTTCCTATGGCTACACCTTC
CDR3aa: CAISGTLRSYGYTF

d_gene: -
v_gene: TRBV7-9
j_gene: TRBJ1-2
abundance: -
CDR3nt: TGTGCCAGCAGGTCTGACAGATTTAACTATGGCTACACCTTC
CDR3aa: CASRSDRFNYGYTF

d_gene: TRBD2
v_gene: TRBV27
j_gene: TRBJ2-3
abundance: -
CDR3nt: TGTGCCAGCAGTTTGTTGGTAGCGGGATCCTGGGGTGACACAGATACGCAGTATTTT
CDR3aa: CASSLLVAGSWGDTDTQYF

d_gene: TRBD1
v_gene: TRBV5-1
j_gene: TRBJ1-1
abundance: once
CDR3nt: TGCGCCAGCAGCGCCCAAGACAGGGTCACTGAAGCTTTCTTT
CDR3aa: CASSAQDRVTEAFF

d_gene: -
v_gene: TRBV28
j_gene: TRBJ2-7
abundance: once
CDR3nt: TGTGCCAGCAGGACAGGCATAACCTACGAGCAGTACTTC
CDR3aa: CASRTGITYEQYF

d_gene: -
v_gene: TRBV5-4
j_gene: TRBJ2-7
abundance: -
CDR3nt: TGTGCCAGCAGCCCTGGGTCCACTCCGGGCGAGCAGTACTTC
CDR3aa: CASSPGSTPGEQYF

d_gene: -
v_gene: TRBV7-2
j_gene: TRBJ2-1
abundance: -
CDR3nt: TGTGCCAGCAGCCTACTAGGATACAATGAGCAGTTCTTC
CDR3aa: CASSLLGYNEQFF

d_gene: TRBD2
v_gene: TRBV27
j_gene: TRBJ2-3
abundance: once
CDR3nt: TGTGCCAGCAACAGGGGGACTAGCGGGTCAGATACGCAGTATTTT
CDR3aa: CASNRGTSGSDTQYF

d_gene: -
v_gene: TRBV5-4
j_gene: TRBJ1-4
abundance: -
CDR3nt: TGTGCCAGCAGCGGTCGCAGGGGAGCAACTAATGAAAAACTGTTTTTT
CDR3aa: CASSGRRGATNEKLFF

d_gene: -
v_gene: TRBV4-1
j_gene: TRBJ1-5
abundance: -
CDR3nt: TGCGCCAGCAGCCAACTACGTATCCTAGGGCCCCAGCATTTT
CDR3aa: CASSQLRILGPQHF

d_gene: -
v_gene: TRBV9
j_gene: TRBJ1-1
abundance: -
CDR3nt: TGTGCCAGCAGCGTTCATCAGGGGAACACTGAAGCTTTCTTT
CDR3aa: CASSVHQGNTEAFF

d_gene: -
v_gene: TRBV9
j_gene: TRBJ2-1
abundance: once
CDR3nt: TGTGCCAGCAGCGCCCTAAGCGGTGATGAGCAGTTCTTC
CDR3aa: CASSALSGDEQFF

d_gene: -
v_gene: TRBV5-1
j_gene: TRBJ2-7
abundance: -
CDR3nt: TGCGCCAGCAGCGCGGGCCCCAGCTACGAGCAGTACTTC
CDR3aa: CASSAGPSYEQYF

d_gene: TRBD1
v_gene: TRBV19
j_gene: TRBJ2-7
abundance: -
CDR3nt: TGTGCCAGTGCCCTCCGGGACAGCTCCTACGAGCAGTACTTC
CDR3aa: CASALRDSSYEQYF

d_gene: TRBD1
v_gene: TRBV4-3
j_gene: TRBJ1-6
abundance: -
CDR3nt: TGCGCCAGCAGTCGAACTTACGGGACAGGCAATTCACCCCTCCACTTT
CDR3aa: CASSRTYGTGNSPLHF

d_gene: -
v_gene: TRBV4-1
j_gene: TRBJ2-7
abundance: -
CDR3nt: TGCGCCAGCAGCCCCCGGCAAGGCGCGGATTCCTACGAGCAGTACTTC
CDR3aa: CASSPRQGADSYEQYF

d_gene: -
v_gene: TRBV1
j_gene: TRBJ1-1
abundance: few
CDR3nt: TGCACCAGCAGCCAGGGACAGGGGGCGGGTACTGAAGCTTTCTTT
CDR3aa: CTSSQGQGAGTEAFF

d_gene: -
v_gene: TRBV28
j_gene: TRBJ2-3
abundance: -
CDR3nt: TGTGCCAGCTCTGGGGAGTTAGGCCCAGATACGCAGTATTTT
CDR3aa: CASSGELGPDTQYF

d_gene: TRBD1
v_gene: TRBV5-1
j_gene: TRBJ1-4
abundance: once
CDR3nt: TGCGCCAGCCAAAGACAGGGGAAAGAAAAACTGTTTTTT
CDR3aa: CASQRQGKEKLFF

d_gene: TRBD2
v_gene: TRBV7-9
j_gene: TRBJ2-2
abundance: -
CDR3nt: TGTGCCAGCAGCCCTAAGACGGGAGGGCCTGGGACCGGGGAGCTGTTTTTT
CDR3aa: CASSPKTGGPGTGELFF

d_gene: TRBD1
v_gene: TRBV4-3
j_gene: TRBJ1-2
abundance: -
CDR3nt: TGCGCCAGCAGCCAAGAAAAGGCGGGACAGGCCCCTAACTATGGCTACACCTTC
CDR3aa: CASSQEKAGQAPNYGYTF

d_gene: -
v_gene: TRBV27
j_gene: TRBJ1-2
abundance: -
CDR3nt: TGTGCCAGCAGTTTAACCCAAGGTCGAGGGTATGGCTACACCTTC
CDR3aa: CASSLTQGRGYGYTF

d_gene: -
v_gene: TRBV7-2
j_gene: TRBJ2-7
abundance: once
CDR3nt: TGTGCCAGCAGCCGTAGTGCTTACGAGCAGTACTTC
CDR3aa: CASSRSAYEQYF

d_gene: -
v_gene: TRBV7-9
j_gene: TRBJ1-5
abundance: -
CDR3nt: TGTGCCAGCAGCCGAGGTGGGAGCAATCAGCCCCAGCATTTT
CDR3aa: CASSRGGSNQPQHF

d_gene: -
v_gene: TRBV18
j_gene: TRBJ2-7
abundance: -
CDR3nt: TGTGCCAGCTCACCAATTTCAGACTCCTACGAGCAGTACTTC
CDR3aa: CASSPISDSYEQYF

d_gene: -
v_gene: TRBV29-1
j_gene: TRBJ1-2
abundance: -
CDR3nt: TGCAGCGCCAAACCATTGGGGGGGGGCTACACCTTC
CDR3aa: CSAKPLGGGYTF

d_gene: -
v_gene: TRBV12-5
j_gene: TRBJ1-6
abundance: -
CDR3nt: TGTGCTAGTGGTTTGGATAATAATTCACCCCTCCACTTT
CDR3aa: CASGLDNNSPLHF

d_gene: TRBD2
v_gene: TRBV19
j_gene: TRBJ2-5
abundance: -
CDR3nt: TGTGCCAGTAGTTTGGTCTCGGGAGGGACCCAGTACTTC
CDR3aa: CASSLVSGGTQYF

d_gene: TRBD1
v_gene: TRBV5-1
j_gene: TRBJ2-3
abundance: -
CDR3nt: TGCGCCAGCAGCTTACAGGGGGCGGTAGATACGCAGTATTTT
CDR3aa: CASSLQGAVDTQYF

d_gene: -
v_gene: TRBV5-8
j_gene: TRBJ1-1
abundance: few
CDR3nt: TGTGCCAGCAGCTCACATATGAACACTGAAGCTTTCTTT
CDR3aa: CASSSHMNTEAFF

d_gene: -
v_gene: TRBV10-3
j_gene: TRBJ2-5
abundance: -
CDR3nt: TGTGCCATCAGCGTGGAGCTCCAAGAGACCCAGTACTTC
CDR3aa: CAISVELQETQYF

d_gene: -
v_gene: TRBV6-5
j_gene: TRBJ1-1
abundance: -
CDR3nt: TGTGCCAGCAGTTACCGGACTGGAGCACGGACTGAAGCTTTCTTT
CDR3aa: CASSYRTGARTEAFF

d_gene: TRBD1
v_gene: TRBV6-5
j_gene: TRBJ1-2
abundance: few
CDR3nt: TGTGCCAGCAGTAAGGGGGACAGGATCTATGGCTACACCTTC
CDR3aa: CASSKGDRIYGYTF